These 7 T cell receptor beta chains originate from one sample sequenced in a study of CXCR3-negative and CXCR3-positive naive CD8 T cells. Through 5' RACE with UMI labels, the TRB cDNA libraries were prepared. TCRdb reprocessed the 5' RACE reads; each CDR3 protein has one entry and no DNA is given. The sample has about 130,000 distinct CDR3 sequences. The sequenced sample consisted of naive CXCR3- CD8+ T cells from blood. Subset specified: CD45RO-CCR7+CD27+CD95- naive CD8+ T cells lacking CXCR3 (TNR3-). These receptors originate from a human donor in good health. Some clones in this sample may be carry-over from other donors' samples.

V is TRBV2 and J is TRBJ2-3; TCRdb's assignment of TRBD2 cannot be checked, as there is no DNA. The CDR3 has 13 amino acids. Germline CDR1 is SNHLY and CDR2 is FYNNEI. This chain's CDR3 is CASTGGRTDTQYF.

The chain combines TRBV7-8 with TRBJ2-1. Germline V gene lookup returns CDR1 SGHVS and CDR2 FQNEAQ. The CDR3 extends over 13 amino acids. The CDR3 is CASSLGETAEQFF.

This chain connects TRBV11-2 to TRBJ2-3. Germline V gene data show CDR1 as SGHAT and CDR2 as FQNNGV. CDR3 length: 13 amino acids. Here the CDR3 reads CASSLPFSDTQYF.

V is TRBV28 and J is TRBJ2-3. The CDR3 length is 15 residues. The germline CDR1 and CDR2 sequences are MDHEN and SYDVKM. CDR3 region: CASSLSPISTDTQYF.

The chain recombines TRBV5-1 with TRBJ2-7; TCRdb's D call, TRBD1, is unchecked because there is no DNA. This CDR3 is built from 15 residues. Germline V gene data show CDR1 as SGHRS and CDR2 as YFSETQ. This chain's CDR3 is CASSYTGQGSDEQYF.

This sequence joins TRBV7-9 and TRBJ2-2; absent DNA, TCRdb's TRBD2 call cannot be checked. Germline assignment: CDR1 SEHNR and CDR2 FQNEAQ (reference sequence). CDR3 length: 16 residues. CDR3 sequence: CASITGLAGSTGELFF.

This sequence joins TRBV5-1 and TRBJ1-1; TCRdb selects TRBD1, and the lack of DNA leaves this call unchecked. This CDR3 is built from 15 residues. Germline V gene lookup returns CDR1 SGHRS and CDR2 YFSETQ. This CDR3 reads CASSPGWVAVTEAFF.